This T cell receptor (beta chain) is from a study of response to subunit inactivated influenza vaccine. This clonotype was detected many times. One entry per CDR3 protein, called by TCRdb with MiXCR from the RT-PCR reads. In the table there are hundreds of thousands of distinct CDR3 sequences, approximately 11% of which are singletons. J lost 1 base, V lost 3 bases, and 10 bases had no gene match. The CDR3 sequence is 16 residues long. Germline CDR1 and CDR2: DFQATT and SNEGSKA (reference sequence). These same data were also listed under a study on T cells expressing NK-cell markers. That report adds: The authors made TCR beta cDNA libraries by 5'RACE template switching. This switching added a universal primer site and UMIs.

The TCR comes from a man between 50 and 59 years old who received an inactivated influenza vaccine. The sample consisted of PBMCs from blood, taken on the day of vaccination. The chain employs TRBV20-1 and TRBJ2-5; 8 bases map to TRBD1. CDR3 loop: CSASSTGVMGQETQYF. CDR3 nucleotides: TGCAGTGCTAGTTCGACAGGGGTAATGGGCCAAGAGACCCAGTACTTC.